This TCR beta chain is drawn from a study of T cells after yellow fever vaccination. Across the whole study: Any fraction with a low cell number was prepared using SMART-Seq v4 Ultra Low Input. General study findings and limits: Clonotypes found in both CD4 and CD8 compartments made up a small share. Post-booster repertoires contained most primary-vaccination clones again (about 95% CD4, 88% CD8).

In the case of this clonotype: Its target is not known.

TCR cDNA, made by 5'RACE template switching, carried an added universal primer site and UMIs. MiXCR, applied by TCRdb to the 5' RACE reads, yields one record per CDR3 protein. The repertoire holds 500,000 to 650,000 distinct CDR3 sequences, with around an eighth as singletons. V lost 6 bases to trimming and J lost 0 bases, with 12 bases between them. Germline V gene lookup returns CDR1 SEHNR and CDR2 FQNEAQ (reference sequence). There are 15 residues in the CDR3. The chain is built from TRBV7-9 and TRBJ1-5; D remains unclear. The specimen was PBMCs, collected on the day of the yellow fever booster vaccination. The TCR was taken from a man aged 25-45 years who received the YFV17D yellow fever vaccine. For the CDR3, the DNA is TGTGCCAGCAGTCCAATAGGGAATAGCAATCAGCCCCAGCATTTT. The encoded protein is CASSPIGNSNQPQHF.